Following are 25 T cell receptor beta chains from one sample sequenced in a study of regulatory T cells in long-lasting Graves disease. CDR3-region Arm-PCR and iRepertoire HTBI primers produced the TCR beta libraries. TCRdb redid the calling of the multiplex PCR reads with MiXCR, one entry per CDR3 protein. The profile shows about 310,000 distinct CDR3 sequences, 20% to 25% of them singletons. As for time point: persistent/refractory GD, antithyroid drugs over 5 years with positive TRAb. PBMC-extracted RNA yielded the TCR library. Sequenced here: peripheral blood mononuclear cells (PBMCs), sampled when the disease was refractory, from a patient treated with antithyroid drugs. These receptors all stem from a female donor with Graves disease.

The rearrangement links TRBV9 to TRBJ1-3, with 7 bases aligning to TRBD1. The trim removed 4 bases at V and 2 bases at J, leaving 3 bases unmatched. Germline CDR1 reads SGDLS; CDR2 reads YYNGEE. CDR3 length equals 14 residues. The CDR3 nucleotides read TGTGCCAGCAGCATGACAGGGACTGGAAACACCATATATTTT. Translation: CASSMTGTGNTIYF.

This clonotype came up many times. V usage is TRBV30 and J usage is TRBJ1-2, with D tentatively TRBD1 (6 bases). CDR1 and CDR2 from the germline V gene are GTSNPN and SVGIG (reference sequence). Trimming pared 1 base from V and 7 bases from J, leaving 10 bases between. The CDR3 consists of 12 residues. The CDR3 protein is CAWSGGGFGYTF. CDR3 nucleotides: TGTGCCTGGAGTGGAGGGGGTTTTGGCTACACCTTC.

The rearrangement uses TRBV30 and TRBJ1-2, with no clear D. The V and J ends lost 2 bases and 3 bases respectively, with 19 bases between them. Germline CDR1 and CDR2: GTSNPN and SVGIG (reference sequence). This CDR3 spans 16 amino acids. The CDR3: CAWSFVRPGSYYGYTF. The DNA of the CDR3 is TGTGCCTGGAGTTTCGTCCGTCCGGGCTCGTACTATGGCTACACCTTC.

The chain employs TRBV6-2 or TRBV6-3 and TRBJ2-2; D may be TRBD1 (5 bases). This CDR3 has 14 residues. The ends were cut back, 10 bases at V and 2 bases at J, with 14 bases in the middle. Germline lookup yields CDR1 MNHEY and CDR2 SVGEGT. CDR3 residues: CATSGHLNTGELFF. The CDR3 coding sequence is TGTGCCACCTCCGGACACCTTAACACCGGGGAGCTGTTTTTT.

This clonotype was seen many times. V gene TRBV27 combines with J gene TRBJ1-6, with D hard to call. The germline V gene encodes CDR1 MNHEY and CDR2 SMNVEV (reference sequence). V lost 5 bases and J lost 7, with 12 bases in between. This CDR3 is 14 amino acids long. Here the CDR3 DNA reads TGTGCCAGCAGTCTGGCCCTGGCGAATTCACCCCTCCACTTT. Residues: CASSLALANSPLHF.

The chain joins TRBV27 to TRBJ2-1, with 7 nucleotides matching TRBD2. The CDR3 spans 15 residues. CDR1 is MNHEY, CDR2 SMNVEV, per germline (reference sequence). With 2 bases clipped from V and 3 bases from J, the junction kept 4 bases outside the gene matches. The CDR3: CASSLAGVGYNEQFF. CDR3 coding DNA: TGTGCCAGCAGTTTAGCGGGAGTGGGCTACAATGAGCAGTTCTTC.

As to this clonotype: This may arise from a read error, as a much more abundant clone is one base away. The rearrangement links TRBV3-1 to TRBJ1-2; D is uncertain. V shed 4 bases and J shed 4 bases, with 13 bases lying between them. The length of the CDR3 is 14 residues. The germline V gene has CDR1 LGHDT and CDR2 YNNKEL (reference sequence). This CDR3 is CASSRELRGYGYTF. Here the CDR3 DNA reads TGTGCCAGCAGCCGAGAACTCCGGGGCTATGGCTACACCTTC.

This clonotype was recorded a few times. The chain couples TRBV12-3 or TRBV12-4 to TRBJ1-5; D is uncertain. This CDR3 is 14 amino acids long. Trimming removed 2 bases from V and 4 bases from J, with 9 bases in between. The DNA for the CDR3 is TGTGCCAGCAGTTTAATCAATGGGAATCAGCCCCAGCATTTT. Amino acid sequence: CASSLINGNQPQHF.

The chain couples TRBV7-6 to TRBJ2-1; D is ambiguous. V was shortened by 1 base and J by 2 bases, with 12 bases between the two germline ends. Germline V gene data show CDR1 as SGHVS and CDR2 as FNYEAQ. There are 16 residues in the CDR3. The CDR3 region has the DNA TGTGCCAGCAGCTTAGGGACGGAAAGACCCTACAATGAGCAGTTCTTC. It specifies CASSLGTERPYNEQFF.

Worth noting for this clonotype: A single base separates this from a much larger clone, so it may be a read error. V is TRBV2 and J is TRBJ1-4; no firm D call. This CDR3 contains 14 residues. Germline V gene data show CDR1 as SNHLY and CDR2 as FYNNEI. Trimming pared 1 base from V and 4 bases from J, leaving 7 bases between. As DNA, the CDR3 is TGTGCCAGCAGTGAAGGGGAAAATAATGAAAAACTGTTTTTT. It yields the protein CASSEGENNEKLFF.

The chain employs TRBV5-4 and TRBJ1-2, with TRBD1 matching over 10 bases. Germline CDR1 is SGHNT and CDR2 is YYREEE (reference sequence). The CDR3 is 14 amino acids. The V segment lost 3 bases and the J segment 7 bases; nucleotides outside the gene matches: 6. This CDR3 reads CASSSTGGAVGYTF. CDR3 bases: TGTGCCAGCAGCTCGACAGGGGGCGCGGTTGGCTACACCTTC.

The chain joins TRBV4-2 to TRBJ1-1; D remains ambiguous. Trimming cost V 7 bases and J 5 bases, with 17 bases left between them. Germline loops: CDR1 LGHNA, CDR2 YNFKEQ. The CDR3 loop spans 14 amino acids. CDR3 sequence reads: CASTSGRWGTEAFF. CDR3 in DNA: TGTGCCAGCACCTCAGGCCGCTGGGGAACTGAAGCTTTCTTT.

The chain uses TRBV6-9 and TRBJ2-1, with D hard to call. Deletions cut 4 bases from V and 1 base from J, with 8 bases between. Germline assignment: CDR1 MNHGY and CDR2 SVAAGI. The CDR3 totals 14 residues. CDR3 residues: CASSSEPSYNEQFF. CDR3 nucleotides: TGTGCCAGCAGTTCGGAGCCTTCCTACAATGAGCAGTTCTTC.

The table lists this clonotype with many counts. V usage is TRBV5-1 and J usage is TRBJ1-5; D remains unclear. V was trimmed by 0 bases and J by 4 bases, leaving 5 bases between them. Germline V gives CDR1 SGHRS, CDR2 YFSETQ. The CDR3 has 13 amino acids. Here the CDR3 reads CASSLGANQPQHF. The DNA for the CDR3 is TGCGCCAGCAGCTTGGGGGCGAATCAGCCCCAGCATTTT.

This clonotype was counted ten times or more. The chain links TRBV20-1 to TRBJ2-7, with D unresolved. V was clipped by 7 bases and J by 0 bases, with 16 bases between them. Germline CDR1 reads DFQATT; CDR2 reads SNEGSKA (reference sequence). CDR3 length equals 14 residues. DNA for the CDR3: TGCAGTGGGAGACCTCAGGATAACTCCTACGAGCAGTACTTC. Its translation is CSGRPQDNSYEQYF.

This rearrangement joins TRBV6-9 to TRBJ2-7; perhaps D is TRBD1 or TRBD2 (6 bases each). Germline CDR1 reads MNHGY; CDR2 reads SVAAGI. V lost 3 bases and J 0 bases, leaving 18 bases between the germline ends. This CDR3 comprises 17 residues. The CDR3 loop reads CASSYSRTRGDSYEQYF. The CDR3 DNA follows: TGTGCCAGCAGTTACTCTAGGACGAGGGGGGACTCCTACGAGCAGTACTTC.

This clonotype was observed at least ten times. The chain employs TRBV6-4 and TRBJ2-7, with D perhaps TRBD2 (6 bases). The CDR3 is 15 residues long. Germline loops: CDR1 MRHNA, CDR2 SNTAGT. V was trimmed by 4 bases and J by 3 bases, leaving 16 bases between them. The CDR3 bases are TGTGCCAGCAGTGTGTTCAGGAGGGTAGACTACGAGCAGTACTTC. Translation: CASSVFRRVDYEQYF.

The V call is TRBV5-4, the J call TRBJ1-2; D remains unclear. With 3 bases removed from V and 2 bases from J, the gap between germline ends came to 14 bases. The germline V gene encodes CDR1 SGHNT and CDR2 YYREEE (reference sequence). The CDR3 length is 15 residues. Here the CDR3 DNA reads TGTGCCAGCAGCTACGGTGGTAAAGAGAACTATGGCTACACCTTC. It yields the protein CASSYGGKENYGYTF.

This clonotype was recorded only once. This clone may be a read error of a much larger clone one base away. The chain has TRBV28 and TRBJ2-7; 9 bases match TRBD1. CDR1 and CDR2 (germline): MDHEN, SYDVKM. CDR3 length: 15 amino acids. The CDR3 sequence: CASSPWDRASYEQCF. In nucleotides, the CDR3 is TGTGCCAGCAGTCCTTGGGACAGGGCGTCCTACGAGCAGTGCTTC.

This clonotype was counted ten times or more. The chain carries TRBV5-6 and TRBJ2-7; possibly TRBD2 for D (6 bases). The germline gives CDR1 SGHDT, CDR2 YYEEEE. The CDR3 has 15 residues. V was clipped by 2 bases and J by 5 bases, with 17 bases between them. CDR3 DNA sequence: TGTGCCAGCAGCTTCGGGGGAGTCATGTGGGACGAGCAGTACTTC. Its protein product is CASSFGGVMWDEQYF.

This clonotype has more than one count but fewer than ten. The J gene is TRBJ2-7, the V gene TRBV20-1, with TRBD1 matching over 11 bases. Germline V lookup: CDR1 DFQATT, CDR2 SNEGSKA (reference sequence). The CDR3 has 14 amino acids. V was pared by 6 bases and J by 3 bases, with 7 bases of the junction left unmatched. The CDR3 coding sequence is TGCAGTGCCCCCGGGACAGGGGGTTTCTACGAGCAGTACTTC. Protein product: CSAPGTGGFYEQYF.

This clonotype has a count of ten or more. The chain combines TRBV28 with TRBJ1-4; 8 bases are shared with TRBD1. The CDR3 runs to 14 residues. V shed 6 bases and J 7 bases; nucleotides not matched to a gene: 7. Germline values: CDR1 MDHEN, CDR2 SYDVKM. For the CDR3, the DNA is TGTGCCAGCAGGAAACCCACAGGGGGTGAAAAACTGTTTTTT. Encoded protein: CASRKPTGGEKLFF. Full variable domain (rest looked up from reference TRBV28 and TRBJ1-4): DVKVTQSSRYLVKRTGEKVFLECVQDMDHENMFWYRQDPGLGLRLIYFSYDVKMKEKGDIPEGYSVSREKKERFSLILESASTNQTSMYLCASRKPTGGEKLFFGSGTQLSVL.

Points on this clonotype: This CDR3 fails to terminate in the conserved phenylalanine or tryptophan, so it likely reflects a read error. V gene TRBV7-2 combines with J gene TRBJ2-1; TRBD2 might be the D (5 bases). Germline values: CDR1 SGHTA, CDR2 FQGNSA. The CDR3 is 14 amino acids. V lost 1 base and J lost 4, with 8 bases in between. The CDR3 coding sequence is TGTGCCAGCAGCTTAGATCCGGGGTACAATGAGCAGTTCCTC. Protein sequence: CASSLDPGYNEQFL.

This clonotype has at least ten counts. This chain uses TRBV15 with TRBJ1-6; D ambiguous. Germline V CDR1 and CDR2: LNHNV, YYDKDF (reference sequence). This CDR3 is 20 amino acids long. V was trimmed by 1 base and J by 7 bases, leaving 26 bases between them. For the CDR3, the DNA is TGTGCCACCAGCAGAGGTCACCTAAGCGGGCTAGAAAAGCAAAATTCACCCCTCCACTTT. Its translation: CATSRGHLSGLEKQNSPLHF.

This clonotype was seen just once. This chain connects TRBV11-2 to TRBJ2-2; D tentatively reads TRBD1 or TRBD2 (5 bases each). CDR1 and CDR2 (germline): SGHAT, FQNNGV. This CDR3 region has 16 residues. V was trimmed by 2 bases and J by 5 bases, leaving 15 bases between them. In DNA, the CDR3 is TGTGCCAGCAGCTTATATCAGGGCGAGGGGACCGGGGAGCTGTTTTTT. Protein: CASSLYQGEGTGELFF.